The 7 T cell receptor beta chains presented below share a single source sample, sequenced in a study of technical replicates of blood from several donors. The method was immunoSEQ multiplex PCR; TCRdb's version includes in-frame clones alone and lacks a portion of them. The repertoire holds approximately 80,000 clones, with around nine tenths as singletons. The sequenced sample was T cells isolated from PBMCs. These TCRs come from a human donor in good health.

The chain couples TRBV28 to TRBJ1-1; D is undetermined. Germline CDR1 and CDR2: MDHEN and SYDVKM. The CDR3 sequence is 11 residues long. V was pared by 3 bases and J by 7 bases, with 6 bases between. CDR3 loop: CASSFLGEAFF. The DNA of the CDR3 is TGTGCCAGCAGTTTCCTCGGTGAAGCTTTCTTT.

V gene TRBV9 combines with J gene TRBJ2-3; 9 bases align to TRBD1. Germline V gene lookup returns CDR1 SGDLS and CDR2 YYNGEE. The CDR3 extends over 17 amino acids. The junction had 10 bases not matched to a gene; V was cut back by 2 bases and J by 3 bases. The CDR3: CASSVGQGLSGTDTQYF. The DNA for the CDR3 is TGTGCCAGCAGCGTGGGACAGGGTCTGTCGGGAACAGATACGCAGTATTTT.

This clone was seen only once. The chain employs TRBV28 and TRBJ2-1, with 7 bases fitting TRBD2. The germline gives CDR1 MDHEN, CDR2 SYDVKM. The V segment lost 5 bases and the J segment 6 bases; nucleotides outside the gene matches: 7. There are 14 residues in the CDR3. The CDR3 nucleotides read TGTGCCAGCAGTGTACTAGCGCCAGGCAATGAGCAGTTCTTC. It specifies CASSVLAPGNEQFF.

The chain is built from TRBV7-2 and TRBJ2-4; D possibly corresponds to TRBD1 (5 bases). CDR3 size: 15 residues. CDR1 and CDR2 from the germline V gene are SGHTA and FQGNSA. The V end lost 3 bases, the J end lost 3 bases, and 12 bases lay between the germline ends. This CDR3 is CASSFSTGGKNIQYF. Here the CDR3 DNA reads TGTGCCAGCAGCTTTTCAACAGGCGGCAAAAACATTCAGTACTTC. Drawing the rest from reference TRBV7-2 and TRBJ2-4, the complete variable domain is GAGVSQSPSNKVTEKGKDVELRCDPISGHTALYWYRQSLGQGLEFLIYFQGNSAPDKSGLPSDRFSAERTGGSVSTLTIQRTQQEDSAVYLCASSFSTGGKNIQYFGAGTRLSVL.

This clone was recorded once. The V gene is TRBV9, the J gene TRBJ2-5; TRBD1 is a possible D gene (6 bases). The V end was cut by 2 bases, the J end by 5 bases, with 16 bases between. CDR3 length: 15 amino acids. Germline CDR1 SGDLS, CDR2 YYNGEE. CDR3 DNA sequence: TGTGCCAGCAGCGTGACAACAGGGTCGCATGAGACCCAGTACTTC. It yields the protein CASSVTTGSHETQYF.

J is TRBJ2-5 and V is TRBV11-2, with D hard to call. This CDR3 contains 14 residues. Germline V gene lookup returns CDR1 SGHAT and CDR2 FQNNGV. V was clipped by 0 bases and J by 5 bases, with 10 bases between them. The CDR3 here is CASSLDRASETQYF. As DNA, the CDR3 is TGTGCCAGCAGCTTAGATCGAGCCTCGGAGACCCAGTACTTC.

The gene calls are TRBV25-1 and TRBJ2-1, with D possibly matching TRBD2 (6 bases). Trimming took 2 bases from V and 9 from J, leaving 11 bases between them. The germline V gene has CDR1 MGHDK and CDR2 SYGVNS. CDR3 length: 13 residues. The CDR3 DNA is TGTGCCAGCAGTGAAGGGCGGGAAACTGAGCAGTTCTTC. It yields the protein CASSEGRETEQFF.